These T cell receptor beta chains were read from a single sample in a study of blood T cell repertoires in COVID-19. Repertoires were generated with immunoSEQ multiplex PCR, while TCRdb's copy carries only in-frame clones and drops some. The sample consists of some 110,000 clones, more than 60% of them appearing once. Sequenced: peripheral blood. These receptors were collected from a man in his forties or fifties with acute or convalescent COVID-19. Each CDR3 is given with its conserved first and last residue.

v_call	j_call	cdr3_aa
TRBV5-1	TRBJ2-1	CASSLGIGGSSYNEQFF
TRBV10-2	TRBJ2-7	CASTGQGPEDEQYF
TRBV27	TRBJ1-5	CASAGKSNQPQHF
TRBV2	TRBJ1-4	CASSWTLREATNEKLFF
TRBV9	TRBJ2-7	CASSVAPQRDSYEQYF
TRBV11-2	TRBJ1-2	CASSLDEDRIYGYTF
TRBV5-6	TRBJ1-1	CASSLGGLTEAFF
TRBV18	TRBJ2-5	CASSHSGGDQETQYF
TRBV7-6	TRBJ1-3	CASSPLRDRVNTIYF
TRBV28	TRBJ1-6	CASNRQGADSPLHF
TRBV19	TRBJ1-1	CASRPGTANTEAFF
TRBV5-1	TRBJ1-4	CASSFSGGYEKLFF
TRBV5-1	TRBJ1-3	CASSSTFQGGGGNTIYF
TRBV4-2	TRBJ2-3	CASSPQGVVSSGTTDTQYF
TRBV24-1	TRBJ1-4	CATSDPPQGSGNEKLFF
TRBV9	TRBJ2-1	CASSQRRSPNEQFF
TRBV18	TRBJ1-3	CASSPQAALEAGNTIYF
TRBV6-5	TRBJ1-4	CASSYSLEGEKLFF
TRBV5-6	TRBJ2-3	CASSLGGALFTDTQYF
TRBV5-1	TRBJ1-1	CASSLVGQPSTTEAFF
TRBV24-1	TRBJ1-2	CASSQGSSYGYTF
TRBV9	TRBJ2-1	CASSVSSGSYNEQFF
TRBV28	TRBJ2-7	CASSLDKTGGRLSPRGYEQYF
TRBV4-1	TRBJ1-1	CASSQDLSGGTEAFF
TRBV18	TRBJ2-1	CASSLSAGTDNEQFF